This T cell receptor beta chain derives from a study of T cells after yellow fever vaccination. Study-level findings and limits: At around 95% for CD4 and 70% to 90% for CD8, most primary-vaccination clones showed up again after the booster. Peaking faster, on day 5 versus 15, the secondary response was nonetheless weaker.

In this sample, this clonotype turned up many times. The antigen is not known. In making TCR cDNA, 5'RACE template switching added a universal primer site and UMIs to it. TCRdb used MiXCR to reprocess the 5' RACE reads, holding one entry per CDR3 protein. There are about 350,000 distinct CDR3 sequences in the sample; 11% occur only once, and less than 20% lies in the top ten. The CDR3 covers 14 residues. The germline V gene has CDR1 SQVTM and CDR2 ANQGSEA. The ends were cut back, 1 base at V and 4 bases at J, with 10 bases in the middle. The receptor was derived from a man between 18 and 29 years old who received the YFV17D yellow fever vaccine. The sequenced sample was PBMCs, obtained on the day of the first yellow fever vaccination. V gene TRBV29-1 combines with J gene TRBJ1-4, with D uncertain. The CDR3 spells CSVEVVGSNEKLFF. DNA of the CDR3: TGCAGCGTTGAAGTTGTGGGGAGTAATGAAAAACTGTTTTTT. Together with reference TRBV29-1 and TRBJ1-4, the CDR3 gives the full variable domain: SAVISQKPSRDICQRGTSLTIQCQVDSQVTMMFWYRQQPGQSLTLIATANQGSEATYESGFVIDKFPISRPNLTFSTLTVSNMSPEDSSIYLCSVEVVGSNEKLFFGSGTQLSVL.